This T cell receptor beta chain appears in the sequencing data of a study of blood T cell repertoires in COVID-19. Study context: Donors in the United States, Italy and Spain gave samples during acute or convalescent COVID-19.

This clone was seen more than once but under ten times. CDR3 size: 14 residues. With 0 bases removed from V and 7 bases from J, the gap between germline ends came to 8 bases. Germline V gene data show CDR1 as SGHNT and CDR2 as YYREEE (reference sequence). Participants were placed into cohorts based on the clinical history they reported. Original processing methods: Reference gene primers were amplified, and this amplification served to estimate nucleated cell counts. Repertoires were generated with immunoSEQ multiplex PCR, while TCRdb's copy carries only in-frame clones and drops some. The V and J calls and clone size were taken over from that table, and D and trimming were inferred from the DNA. The top ten clones hold 3.9% of a sample with some 290,000 clones, approximately 91% of them seen once.

The clonotype comes from a woman in her thirties who had been exposed to COVID-19. The rearrangement links TRBV5-4 to TRBJ1-6, with TRBD1 as a possible D gene (5 bases). The sequencing input was PBMCs or T cells enriched from blood (not recorded which). CDR3 sequence (DNA): TGTGCCAGCAGCTTGGGGGACTTAAATTCACCCCTCCACTTT. This encodes CASSLGDLNSPLHF.